This TCR beta chain appears in the sequencing data of a study of cytomegalovirus exposure and HLA in healthy donors. The wider study: Clustering assigned 70% to 85% of the approximately 400 genotyped donors to the Caucasian-associated ancestry cluster.

The PCR made use of 60 Vbeta and 13 Jbeta primers. Here immunoSEQ multiplex PCR was the method, and the copy in TCRdb shows in-frame clones only, minus some. The table records approximately 150,000 clones, over 75% of them present only once. This clone was observed a single time. Its target is unknown. Broader study findings: Most TCR sequences were seen very rarely across donors, but some public TCRs occurred in many. CMV antigen specificity of a few CMV-associated chains was confirmed in vitro. TCR beta V segments were, for the most part, productive about 87% or about 30% of the time in an earlier analysis.

The germline gives CDR1 SGHVS, CDR2 FNYEAQ. J lost 2 bases, V lost 5 bases, and 12 bases had no gene match. This CDR3 contains 17 residues. The sequencing sample was made of PBMCs. The chain carries TRBV7-6 and TRBJ1-2; TRBD1 agrees at 9 bases. The sequence derives from a male donor in good health and CMV-seronegative. CDR3 region: CASSPIPGTGLNYGYTF. As DNA, the CDR3 is TGTGCCAGCAGCCCAATTCCAGGGACAGGGTTGAACTATGGCTACACCTTC.